The clone carrying this T cell receptor beta chain was found a few times. Its antigen is still unknown. V shed 3 bases and J 3 bases; nucleotides not matched to a gene: 6. The CDR3 spans 15 residues. Germline lookup yields CDR1 LGHDT and CDR2 YNNKEL (reference sequence). This sample was included in a study of T cell responses to AZD1222 COVID-19 vaccine. Study findings and constraints: Repertoire collection took place solely once the T cell response had peaked. Clonal diversity may have been underestimated, and the donors were mostly white British, with more females than males. Recipients of AZD1222 seropositive at baseline numbered only five or six.

TCRdb keeps only in-frame clones here, not all; method: immunoSEQ multiplex PCR. The top ten clones hold approximately 2.8% of a sample with roughly 130,000 clones, 75% to 95% of them seen once. V is TRBV3-1 (or the pseudogene TRBV3-2) and J is TRBJ1-2; 8 nucleotides agree with TRBD1. Sample: peripheral blood, taken on day 0 of AZD1222 vaccination. The source is an adult in good health. The CDR3: CASSQWVDRDYGYTF. In DNA form, the CDR3 reads TGTGCCAGCAGCCAGTGGGTGGACAGGGACTATGGCTACACCTTC.